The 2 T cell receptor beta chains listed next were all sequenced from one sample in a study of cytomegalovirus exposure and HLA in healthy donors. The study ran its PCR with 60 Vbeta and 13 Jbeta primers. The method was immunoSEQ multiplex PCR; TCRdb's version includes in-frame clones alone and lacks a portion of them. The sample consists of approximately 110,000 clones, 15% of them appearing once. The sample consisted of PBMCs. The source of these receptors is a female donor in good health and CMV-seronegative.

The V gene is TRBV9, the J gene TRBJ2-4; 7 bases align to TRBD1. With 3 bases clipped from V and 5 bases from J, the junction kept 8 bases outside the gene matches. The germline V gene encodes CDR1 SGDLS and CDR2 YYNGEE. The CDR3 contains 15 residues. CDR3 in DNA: TGTGCCAGCAGCGCCCGTGGACAGGCCCAAAACATTCAGTACTTC. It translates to CASSARGQAQNIQYF.

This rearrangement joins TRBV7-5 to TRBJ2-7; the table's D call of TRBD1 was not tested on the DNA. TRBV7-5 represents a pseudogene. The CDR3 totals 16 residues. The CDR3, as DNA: TGTGCCAGAAGCTTCACGGGACACCCGAACTCCTACGAGCAGTACTTC. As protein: CARSFTGHPNSYEQYF.